This is a list of T cell receptor beta chains from one sample in a study of tumor and adjacent non-tumor tissue in lung cancer. TCRdb ran MiXCR on the multiplex PCR reads and lists one entry per CDR3 protein. The data hold about 110,000 distinct CDR3 sequences, with 62% observed a single time. Sequenced material: distant non-tumor lung tissue. Receptors were obtained from a man aged 55-75 years with non-small cell lung cancer. CDR3s include the opening cysteine and the closing phenylalanine or tryptophan. D genes are given only for firm matches. For some rows the clone size is stated as once, few or many, or as a class when expanded; others skip it.

j_gene,v_gene,d_gene,abundance,CDR3nt,CDR3aa
TRBJ2-5,TRBV6-5,NA,NA,TGTACCAGCAGTTACCCAACGGAACAAGAGACCCAGTACTTC,CTSSYPTEQETQYF
TRBJ1-5,TRBV5-5,TRBD1,NA,TGTGCCAGCAGCTTGGAGATCGGTGGACAGGGCAACAATCAGCCCCACTATTTT,CASSLEIGGQGNNQPHYF
TRBJ2-5,TRBV6-2/TRBV6-3,NA,NA,TGTGCCAGTAGTTATCCGGACGACCAAGAGGCCCAGTACTTC,CASSYPDDQEAQYF
TRBJ2-5,TRBV11-2,TRBD2,medium-sized,TGTGCCAGCAGCCTCCGAGTGGGACTAGGTGCTGAGACCCAGTACTTC,CASSLRVGLGAETQYF
TRBJ1-2,TRBV18,NA,NA,TGTGCCAGCTCACCGAACGGGCGGGGGTCTTTCTATGGCTACACCTTC,CASSPNGRGSFYGYTF
TRBJ2-5,TRBV6-6,NA,many,TGTGCCAGCAGTTACGTGGGAGCCGGTGAGACCCAGTACTTC,CASSYVGAGETQYF
TRBJ2-5,TRBV20-1,NA,many,TGCAGTGCTAGAGCCGAACAGGGAGAACAAGAGACCCAGTACTTC,CSARAEQGEQETQYF
TRBJ1-2,TRBV6-6,NA,NA,TGTGCCAGCAGTTACTCCCCTGAATTCTTGCGCTATGGCTACACTTTC,CASSYSPEFLRYGYTF
TRBJ1-6,TRBV20-1,NA,NA,TGCAGTGCTAGAGATAGGATGGAGGGTTTTTACTCACCCCTCCACTTT,CSARDRMEGFYSPLHF
TRBJ2-3,TRBV20-1,NA,few,TGCAGTGCTAGAGTGGGCCGGAGGGCAGATACGCAGTATTTT,CSARVGRRADTQYF
TRBJ1-2,TRBV12-3/TRBV12-4,TRBD1,many,TGTGCCAGCAGTTCTACAGGGGGCTATGGCTACACCTTC,CASSSTGGYGYTF
TRBJ1-2,TRBV7-9,TRBD1,once,TGTGCCATACAGGGGGCCTGTGACTATGGCTACACCTTC,CAIQGACDYGYTF
TRBJ1-2,TRBV6-6,NA,many,TGTGCCAGCACCACAGGGCCCCGTAACTATGGCTACACCTTC,CASTTGPRNYGYTF
TRBJ1-2,TRBV6-6,NA,NA,TGTGCCAGCACCCTAGGGATTCAGACCGTTAGGAACTATGGCTACACCTTC,CASTLGIQTVRNYGYTF
TRBJ1-1,TRBV6-5,NA,NA,TGTGCCAGCACTTATCAGATGAACACTGAAGCTTTCTTT,CASTYQMNTEAFF
TRBJ2-3,TRBV6-6,TRBD1,NA,TGTGCCAGCAAGATGGGGACCGACAGGGCAATAGATACGCAGTATTTT,CASKMGTDRAIDTQYF
TRBJ1-4,TRBV7-8,TRBD1,NA,TGTGCCAGCAGCCCGAAGGGGGCTTGCGAAAAACTGTTCTTT,CASSPKGACEKLFF
TRBJ2-1,TRBV29-1,NA,NA,TGCAGCTGGCGGACTGGCAATGAGCAGTTCTTC,CSWRTGNEQFF
TRBJ2-6,TRBV28,TRBD1,NA,TGTGCCAGCAGATCAATAGAGGGGGCGCGAATTGGGGCCAACGTCCTGACTTTC,CASRSIEGARIGANVLTF
TRBJ2-1,TRBV5-4,NA,once,TGTGCCAGGAGCTTGGTTGGACGGGCCTACAATGAGCTGTTCTTC,CARSLVGRAYNELFF
TRBJ1-5,TRBV19,NA,NA,TGTGCCAGTGGACTGTCTAGCAATCAGCCCCAGCATTTT,CASGLSSNQPQHF
TRBJ1-5,TRBV6-5,NA,many,TGTGCCAGCAGACCGGGAAGATGGGGCAATCAGCCCCAGCATTTT,CASRPGRWGNQPQHF
TRBJ2-1,TRBV6-7,NA,NA,TGTGCCAGCAGTTACCCATCCGGGTCAGGGGACTGTGAGCAGTTCTTC,CASSYPSGSGDCEQFF
TRBJ2-1,TRBV11-3,NA,medium-sized,TGTGCCAGCAGCCTACTACTTGCGGCGGACTACAATGAGCAGTTCTTC,CASSLLLAADYNEQFF
TRBJ2-1,TRBV20-1,TRBD2,NA,TGCAGTGCGACTGGACTACTAGCGGGTTCCAATGAGCAGTTCTTC,CSATGLLAGSNEQFF
TRBJ2-5,TRBV5-4,NA,many,TGTGCCAGCAGCTTGGGGGACCAAGAGACCCAGTACTTC,CASSLGDQETQYF
TRBJ1-1,TRBV19,NA,NA,TGTGCCTGTAGTATAACAGGGAACACTGAAGCTTTCTTT,CACSITGNTEAFF
TRBJ2-1,TRBV6-2/TRBV6-3,NA,many,TGTGCCAGCAGTCCCCGCTCCTACAATGAGCAGTTCTTC,CASSPRSYNEQFF
TRBJ2-7,TRBV4-1,NA,many,TGCGCCAGCAGCCAACGGGGCTACGAGCAGTACTTC,CASSQRGYEQYF
TRBJ2-5,TRBV11-1,NA,NA,TGTGCCAGCAGCTCGGACATCGGGGAGACCCAGTACTTC,CASSSDIGETQYF
TRBJ2-1,TRBV30,NA,many,TGTGCCTGGAGTTTGGGGACCTCCTACAATGAGCAGTTCTTC,CAWSLGTSYNEQFF
TRBJ2-2,TRBV10-3,NA,NA,TGTGCCATCACTGGAGGGAGAACCGGGGAGCTGTTTTTT,CAITGGRTGELFF
TRBJ2-1,TRBV7-9,NA,NA,TGTGCCAGCAGCTTACCCTGGGGCGGGCTCTACAATGAGCAGTTCTTC,CASSLPWGGLYNEQFF
TRBJ2-1,TRBV6-5,NA,NA,TGTGCCAGCACCACAGACCACCCGTACATTGAGCAGTTCTTC,CASTTDHPYIEQFF
TRBJ1-5,TRBV6-6,TRBD1,NA,TGTGCCAGCAGACTGGGACAGAAGAGGAATCAGCCCCAGCATTTT,CASRLGQKRNQPQHF
TRBJ1-6,TRBV28,NA,NA,TGTGCCAGCACTTTATTCGGACAAAATAATTCAACCCTCCACTTT,CASTLFGQNNSTLHF
TRBJ2-1,TRBV6-6,NA,NA,TGTGCCAACAGTACACTAGCCTATGAGCAGTTCTTC,CANSTLAYEQFF
TRBJ1-2,TRBV5-6,NA,NA,TGTGCCAGTAGCTTGTTGAACAGGGCGGCTGGCTACGCCTTC,CASSLLNRAAGYAF
TRBJ2-1,TRBV11-2,TRBD1,NA,TGTGCCAGGAGCAACGACCCGACAGGGGACAGTGAGCAGTTCTTC,CARSNDPTGDSEQFF
TRBJ2-3,TRBV6-2/TRBV6-3,NA,many,TGTGCCAGCAGAAGACTAGTAAGCGATACGCAGTATTTT,CASRRLVSDTQYF
TRBJ2-5,TRBV29-1,NA,many,TGCAGCGTTTATGGAATTTCTGGATCACCAGGGTTCCAAGAGACCCAGTACTTC,CSVYGISGSPGFQETQYF
TRBJ1-6,TRBV4-1,TRBD1,NA,TGCGCCAACAGACCCGGGACAGCCCCAAAAGGCCTCCACTTT,CANRPGTAPKGLHF
TRBJ2-2,TRBV20-1,TRBD1,few,TGCAGTGCTAGAAATCAGGGGGCCGGGGAGCTGTTTTTT,CSARNQGAGELFF
TRBJ2-3,TRBV29-1,TRBD2,NA,TGCAGCGTTGGGACTAGCGAGACCACGGGTACACAGTATTTT,CSVGTSETTGTQYF
TRBJ2-7,TRBV7-8,TRBD1,NA,TGTGCCAGCAGCCATGTTGGGACAGTCGTCAACGAGCAGTACTTC,CASSHVGTVVNEQYF
TRBJ1-4,TRBV5-6,NA,many,TGTGCCAGCAGCTCGGACAGAGAAGAAAAACTGTTTTTT,CASSSDREEKLFF
TRBJ2-1,TRBV29-1,NA,few,TGCAGCGTTGAAACCTACACGTACAATGAGCAGTTCTTC,CSVETYTYNEQFF
TRBJ2-7,TRBV6-2/TRBV6-3,NA,NA,TGTGTCAGCACTTACATGGCGGTCCGCTCCTACGAACAGTACTTC,CVSTYMAVRSYEQYF
TRBJ2-1,TRBV11-3,NA,NA,TGTGCCAGCAGCTTAGAGAGGGGTTATAAGCAGTTCTTC,CASSLERGYKQFF
TRBJ1-2,TRBV7-9,TRBD1,NA,TGTGCCAGCAGCTCTGGCAGGGGGCATGGCTACATCTTC,CASSSGRGHGYIF